The present TCR beta chain was sequenced within a study of radiation and T cells in renal cell carcinoma. In regard to this clone: Its specificity is unknown.

Study outcomes and limitations: Without pretreatment biopsies, baseline tumor clonotype presence was undetermined.

The sample's time point: blood 2 weeks post-SBRT. This sample's treatment: 15 Gy SBRT to primary tumor, nephrectomy 4 weeks later. The table came from immunoSEQ multiplex PCR; TCRdb's copy has only in-frame clones and leaves some out. The sample gives some 150,000 clones, roughly 87% of which show up once; 13% is in the top ten. This CDR3 has 14 residues. The germline gives CDR1 MDHEN, CDR2 SYDVKM. V lost 6 bases, J lost 5 bases, and 3 bases stayed unmatched. The material was blood, obtained from a patient whose treatment included radiotherapy and nephrectomy. The chain combines TRBV28 with TRBJ2-1; 11 bases are shared with TRBD2. The origin of this receptor is a woman aged 45-60 years with renal cell carcinoma. The CDR3 DNA reads as TGTGCCAGCAGCTTAGCGGGGGGGGACAATGAGCAGTTCTTC. Translation gives CASSLAGGDNEQFF.